The 18 T cell receptor beta chains listed next were all sequenced from one sample in a study of T cells in tuberculosis. Profiling relied on immunoSEQ multiplex PCR, and the TCRdb table lists in-frame clones only, not all of them. The data hold 80,000 to 100,000 clones, with roughly 88% observed a single time. After thawing and overnight rest, PBMC were stained with GMM-loaded CD1B tetramer, viability dye and anti-CD3 for sorting. The lipid loaded on the CD1B tetramers was C32 glucose monomycolate from Rhodococcus equi. The specimen was CD1b-GMM tetramer-negative cells sorted from PBMCs. These receptors were collected from an adult woman with latent tuberculosis.

The rearrangement joins TRBV7-9 to TRBJ2-5, with unresolved D. From germline, CDR1 is SEHNR and CDR2 FQNEAQ (reference sequence). Between the trimmed V and J ends, which lost 6 bases and 3 bases, there was a span of 8 bases. The CDR3 totals 12 residues. The CDR3 DNA follows: TGTGCCAGCAGTGGCAGGAAAGAGACCCAGTACTTC. Amino acid sequence: CASSGRKETQYF.

The V and J genes are TRBV19 and TRBJ2-1; 11 bases align to TRBD2. CDR3 length: 13 amino acids. The germline V gene has CDR1 LNHDA and CDR2 SQIVND (reference sequence). Unmatched junction bases numbered 8, after V lost 6 bases and J lost 13 bases. CDR3 bases: TGTGCCAGTAGGTTCTCTAGCGGGGGGACCCAGTTCTTC. This sequence encodes CASRFSSGGTQFF.

The chain combines TRBV7-3 with TRBJ2-3; TRBD2 matches 9 bases. Per the germline V gene, CDR1 is SGHTA and CDR2 is FQGTGA. The CDR3 spans 15 residues. Unmatched junction bases numbered 1, after V lost 3 bases and J lost 0 bases. The CDR3 region has the DNA TGTGCCAGCAGCTTTAGCGGGAGCAGCACAGATACGCAGTATTTT. This encodes CASSFSGSSTDTQYF.

The V call is TRBV7-8, the J call TRBJ1-5, with 7 bases lining up with TRBD1. Germline CDR1 and CDR2: SGHVS and FQNEAQ. CDR3 size: 16 residues. V was clipped by 3 bases and J by 3 bases; unmatched bases: 8. CDR3 protein: CASSFSTGRYNQPQHF. For the CDR3, the DNA is TGTGCCAGCAGCTTTTCGACAGGGCGATACAATCAGCCCCAGCATTTT.

The chain employs TRBV2 and TRBJ2-5; the D gene is possibly TRBD1 (7 bases). Trimming removed 6 bases at V and 4 bases at J, with 18 bases between. Germline V CDR1 and CDR2: SNHLY, FYNNEI. The CDR3 length is 15 residues. This CDR3 reads CASSIGGGGRETQYF. CDR3 DNA sequence: TGTGCCAGCAGCATCGGAGGGGGCGGACGAGAGACCCAGTACTTC.

The chain combines TRBV7-2 with TRBJ2-1; 9 bases are shared with TRBD2. The junction had 6 bases not matched to a gene; V was cut back by 1 base and J by 8 bases. This CDR3 has 15 residues. The germline V gene has CDR1 SGHTA and CDR2 FQGNSA. The CDR3 sequence is CASSLEPRGGHEQFF. The CDR3 DNA is TGTGCCAGCAGCTTAGAACCGCGGGGGGGCCATGAGCAGTTCTTC.

The chain carries TRBV6-4 and TRBJ1-6; tentative D call: TRBD1 (6 bases). The CDR3 runs to 16 residues. Germline V gives CDR1 MRHNA, CDR2 SNTAGT. V was cut by 3 bases and J by 14 bases, with 23 bases left in between. The CDR3 loop is CASSELPGGGLGTLHF. In DNA form, the CDR3 reads TGTGCCAGCAGTGAGCTCCCCGGGGGGGGGCTCGGAACCCTCCACTTT.

The chain employs TRBV6-5 and TRBJ1-3; possibly TRBD1 for D (5 bases). Trimming took 1 base from V and 4 from J, leaving 11 bases between them. The CDR3 covers 15 residues. CDR1 and CDR2 from the germline V gene are MNHEY and SVGAGI. Here the CDR3 reads CASSYWSGRGNTIYF. The CDR3 region has the DNA TGTGCCAGCAGTTACTGGTCAGGGAGGGGAAACACCATATATTTT.

The chain has TRBV6-5 and TRBJ1-1; D unclear. Germline values: CDR1 MNHEY, CDR2 SVGAGI. Between the trimmed V and J ends, which lost 6 bases and 4 bases, there was a span of 15 bases. The CDR3 sequence is 14 residues long. The CDR3 region is CASRRASTGTEAFF. In DNA, the CDR3 is TGTGCCAGCAGGCGGGCATCGACGGGCACTGAAGCTTTCTTT.

The CDR3 region has the DNA TGTGCCAGCAGCCCGAGACAGGTGGGCACTGAAGCTTTCTTT. This sequence encodes CASSPRQVGTEAFF. The chain couples TRBV7-2 to TRBJ1-1, with D possibly being TRBD1 (6 bases). Germline assignment: CDR1 SGHTA and CDR2 FQGNSA. V was cut by 5 bases and J by 4 bases, with 14 bases left in between. CDR3 length: 14 amino acids.

The chain uses TRBV18 and TRBJ1-6, with D possibly matching TRBD1 (5 bases). Trimming stripped 3 bases from V and 8 bases from J, with 11 bases between. CDR1 is KGHSH, CDR2 LQKENI, per germline. CDR3 length: 14 residues. Here the CDR3 reads CASSPGLLDSPLHF. CDR3 nucleotides: TGTGCCAGCTCACCGGGACTTCTGGATTCACCCCTCCACTTT.

This clone appeared a few times. The V call is TRBV14, the J call TRBJ1-6, with D possibly being TRBD1 (5 bases). V was clipped by 0 bases and J by 8 bases, with 14 bases between them. The CDR3 extends over 16 amino acids. Germline lookup yields CDR1 SGHDN and CDR2 FVKESK. CDR3 DNA sequence: TGTGCCAGCAGCCAAGAGTTTCGGCAGGGCTATTCACCCCTCCACTTT. Translating it yields CASSQEFRQGYSPLHF.

J is TRBJ2-3 and V is TRBV11-2, with D tentatively TRBD1 (6 bases). The V and J ends lost 5 bases and 2 bases respectively, with 11 bases between them. The CDR3 extends over 14 amino acids. CDR1 SGHAT and CDR2 FQNNGV come from the germline V gene. DNA of the CDR3: TGTGCCAGCAGCCGAAGACAGGTCACAGATACGCAGTATTTT. It translates to CASSRRQVTDTQYF.

V gene TRBV5-1 combines with J gene TRBJ1-4, with a possible D match to TRBD1 (5 bases). The V gene's germline CDR1 is SGHRS and CDR2 YFSETQ. Trimming took 2 bases from V and 6 from J, leaving 14 bases between them. There are 15 residues in the CDR3. The DNA for the CDR3 is TGCGCCAGCAGCTTTGCTGGGGGGAGGGATGAAAAACTGTTTTTT. It yields the protein CASSFAGGRDEKLFF.

The rearrangement joins TRBV10-3 to TRBJ2-1, with D maybe TRBD1 (5 bases). Germline CDR1 and CDR2: ENHRY and SYGVKD. The length of the CDR3 is 16 residues. V was cut by 0 bases and J by 5 bases, with 14 bases left in between. This CDR3 reads CAISESVGRAHNEQFF. CDR3 DNA: TGTGCCATCAGTGAGTCGGTGGGCAGGGCGCACAATGAGCAGTTCTTC.

The rearrangement links TRBV5-1 to TRBJ2-3, with 13 bases identical to TRBD2. V lost 2 bases and J lost 6; bases outside the gene matches: 6. CDR1 and CDR2 (germline): SGHRS, YFSETQ. The CDR3 extends over 16 amino acids. The CDR3 region is CASSLPTSGGADTQYF. In DNA form, the CDR3 reads TGCGCCAGCAGCTTACCAACTAGCGGGGGGGCGGATACGCAGTATTTT.

The chain uses TRBV7-2 and TRBJ1-3, with TRBD1 matching 8 bases. V lost 3 bases, J lost 6 bases, and 10 bases stayed unmatched. CDR3 size: 16 residues. Per the germline V gene, CDR1 is SGHTA and CDR2 is FQGNSA. The CDR3 loop is CASSFPQGGWENTIYF. Here the CDR3 DNA reads TGTGCCAGCAGCTTTCCACAGGGGGGGTGGGAAAACACCATATATTTT.

V and J are TRBV5-1 and TRBJ2-3, with D perhaps TRBD2 (6 bases). Trimming left V 3 bases short and J 0 bases short, with 20 bases between. CDR1 is SGHRS and CDR2 is YFSETQ in the germline V gene. The CDR3 spans 18 residues. CDR3 in amino acids: CASSYHSTGGTSTDTQYF. In DNA, the CDR3 is TGCGCCAGCAGCTACCATTCCACAGGTGGGACTAGCACAGATACGCAGTATTTT.